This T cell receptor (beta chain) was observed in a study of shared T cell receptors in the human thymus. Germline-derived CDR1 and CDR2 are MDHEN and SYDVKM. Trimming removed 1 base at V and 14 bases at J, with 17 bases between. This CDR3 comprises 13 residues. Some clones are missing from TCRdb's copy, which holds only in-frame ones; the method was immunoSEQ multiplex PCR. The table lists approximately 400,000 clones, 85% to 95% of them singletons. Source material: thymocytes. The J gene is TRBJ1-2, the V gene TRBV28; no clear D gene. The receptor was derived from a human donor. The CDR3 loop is CASSLSPGRSGTF. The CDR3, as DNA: TGTGCCAGCAGTTTATCCCCCGGGAGGTCCGGTACCTTC.